This is a list of T cell receptor beta chains from one sample in a study of blood T cells in healthy people across ages. Each CDR3 protein gets one entry after TCRdb re-called the 5' RACE reads with MiXCR. The table records 1.5 million to 2 million distinct CDR3 sequences, about 28% of them present only once. The sample was blood. The source is a woman in her 30s in good health. CDR3s include the opening cysteine and the closing phenylalanine or tryptophan.

V gene: TRBV6-6
CDR3 protein: CASSPGQRLSGNTIYF

V gene: TRBV6-4
CDR3 protein: CASSPQGEGPYEQYF

V gene: TRBV24-1
CDR3 protein: CAASDATGSQETQYF

V gene: TRBV6-5
CDR3 protein: CASSSRGTGDQPQHF

V gene: TRBV20-1
CDR3 protein: CSASPRQETQYF

V gene: TRBV4-3
CDR3 protein: CASSQTTSGRATETQYF

V gene: TRBV20-1
CDR3 protein: CSARRRLAGRGEQYF

V gene: TRBV7-2
CDR3 protein: CASSFGLAGATHTQYF

V gene: TRBV20-1
CDR3 protein: CSARDWASGRTETQYF

V gene: TRBV7-3
CDR3 protein: CASSSYRDSADTQYF

V gene: TRBV24-1
CDR3 protein: CATSSGQGNSYEQYF

V gene: TRBV29-1
CDR3 protein: CSVDKGVWGYTF

V gene: TRBV5-1
CDR3 protein: CASSLDGAGGVFPQYF

V gene: TRBV5-5
CDR3 protein: CASSLERGMGGYTF

V gene: TRBV9
CDR3 protein: CASSTQAVSYEQYF

V gene: TRBV5-1
CDR3 protein: CASSPNTNTEAFF

V gene: TRBV20-1
CDR3 protein: CSAIAIRRVQDTQYF

V gene: TRBV7-2
CDR3 protein: CASSLQVSNTEAFF

V gene: TRBV12-5
CDR3 protein: CASGLPLAGDFFIFHEQYF

V gene: TRBV5-1
CDR3 protein: CASSLAGTATANTGELFF

V gene: TRBV10-3
CDR3 protein: CATWTGGSYNEQYF

V gene: TRBV28
CDR3 protein: CASSGTERYGYTF

V gene: TRBV15
CDR3 protein: CATRDRANTEAFF

V gene: TRBV28
CDR3 protein: CASRLTGPSSPQHF

V gene: TRBV5-1
CDR3 protein: CASSLDLAGTLKTQYF

V gene: TRBV4-1
CDR3 protein: CASSQGGTSGYNEQFF